Sequencing of this T cell receptor beta chain was carried out in a study of identical twins. Template switching added a universal primer binding site, and final cDNA carried unique molecular identifiers. MiXCR was run by TCRdb on the 5' RACE reads, yielding one entry per CDR3 protein. Among roughly 350,000 distinct CDR3 sequences listed, about 12% were seen once. Germline V lookup: CDR1 SGHTA, CDR2 FQGNSA. The CDR3 totals 17 residues. V lost 0 bases, J lost 0 bases, and 12 bases lay in between. The data also belong to a second study, concerning yellow fever vaccine responses in identical twins.

Input material: CD8+ T cells sorted from blood. This TCR derives from a woman aged 18-29 years in good health. V gene TRBV7-2 combines with J gene TRBJ2-1; D gene uncertain. The CDR3 spells CASSLAPGARSYNEQFF. The DNA for the CDR3 is TGTGCCAGCAGCTTAGCCCCCGGAGCCCGCTCCTACAATGAGCAGTTCTTC.